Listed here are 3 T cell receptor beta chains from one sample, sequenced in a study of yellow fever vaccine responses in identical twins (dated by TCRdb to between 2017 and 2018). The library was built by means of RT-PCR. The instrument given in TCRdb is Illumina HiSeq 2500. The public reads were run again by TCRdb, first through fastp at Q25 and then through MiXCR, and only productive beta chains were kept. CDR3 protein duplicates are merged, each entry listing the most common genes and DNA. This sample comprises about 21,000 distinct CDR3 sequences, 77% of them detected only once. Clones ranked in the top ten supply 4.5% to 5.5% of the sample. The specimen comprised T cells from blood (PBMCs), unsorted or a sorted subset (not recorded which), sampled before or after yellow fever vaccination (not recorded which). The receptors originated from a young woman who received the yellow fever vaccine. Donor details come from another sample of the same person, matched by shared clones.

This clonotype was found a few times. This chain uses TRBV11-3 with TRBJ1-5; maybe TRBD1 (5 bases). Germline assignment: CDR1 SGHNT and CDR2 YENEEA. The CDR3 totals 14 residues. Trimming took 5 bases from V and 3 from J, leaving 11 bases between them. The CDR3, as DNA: TGTGCCAGCAGCACCCGACAGCACAATCAGCCCCAGCATTTT. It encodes CASSTRQHNQPQHF.

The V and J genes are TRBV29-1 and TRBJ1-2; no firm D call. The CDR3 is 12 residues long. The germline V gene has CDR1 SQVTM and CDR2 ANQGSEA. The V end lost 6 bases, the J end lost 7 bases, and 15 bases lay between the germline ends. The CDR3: CSVPHSWGGYTF. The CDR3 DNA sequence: TGCAGCGTCCCCCACAGTTGGGGTGGCTACACCTTC.

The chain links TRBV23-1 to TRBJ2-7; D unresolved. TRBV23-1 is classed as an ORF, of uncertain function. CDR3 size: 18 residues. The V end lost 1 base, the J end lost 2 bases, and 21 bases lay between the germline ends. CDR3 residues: CASSQYNSCTPLTYEQYV. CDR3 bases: TGCGCCAGCAGTCAATATAACAGCTGCACACCCTTAACCTACGAGCAGTACGTC.